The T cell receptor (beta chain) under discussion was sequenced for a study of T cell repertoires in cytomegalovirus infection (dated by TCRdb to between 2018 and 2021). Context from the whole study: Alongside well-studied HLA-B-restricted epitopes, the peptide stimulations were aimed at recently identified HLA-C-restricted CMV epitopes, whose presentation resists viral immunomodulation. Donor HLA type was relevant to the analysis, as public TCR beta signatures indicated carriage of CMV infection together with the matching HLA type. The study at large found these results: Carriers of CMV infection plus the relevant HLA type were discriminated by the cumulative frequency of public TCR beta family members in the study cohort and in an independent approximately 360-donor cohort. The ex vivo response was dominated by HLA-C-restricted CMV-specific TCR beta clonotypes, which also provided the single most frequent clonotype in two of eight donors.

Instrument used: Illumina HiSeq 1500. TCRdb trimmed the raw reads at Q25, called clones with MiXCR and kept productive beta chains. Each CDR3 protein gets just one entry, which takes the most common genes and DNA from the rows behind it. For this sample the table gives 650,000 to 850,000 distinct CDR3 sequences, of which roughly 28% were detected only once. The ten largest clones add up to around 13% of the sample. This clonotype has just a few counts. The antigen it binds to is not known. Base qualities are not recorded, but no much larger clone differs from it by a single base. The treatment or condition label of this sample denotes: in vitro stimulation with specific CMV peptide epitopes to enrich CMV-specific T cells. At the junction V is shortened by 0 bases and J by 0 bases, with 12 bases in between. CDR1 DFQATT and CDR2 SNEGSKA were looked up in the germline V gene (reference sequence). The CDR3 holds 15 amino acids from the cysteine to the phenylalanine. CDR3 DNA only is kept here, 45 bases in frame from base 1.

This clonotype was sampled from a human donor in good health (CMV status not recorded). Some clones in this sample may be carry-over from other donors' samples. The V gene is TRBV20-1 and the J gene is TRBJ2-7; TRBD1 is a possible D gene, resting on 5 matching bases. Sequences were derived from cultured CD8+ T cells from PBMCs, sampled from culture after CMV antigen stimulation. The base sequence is TGCAGTGCTAGAGATTTAAGGGGAAGCTCCTACGAGCAGTACTTC. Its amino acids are CSARDLRGSSYEQYF.